This T cell receptor beta chain was sequenced during a study of blood T cell repertoires in COVID-19. Which cohort a participant joined came from the clinical history participants gave. This CDR3 is built from 14 residues. V was pared by 0 bases and J by 2 bases, with 0 bases of the junction left unmatched. CDR1 and CDR2 from the germline V gene are MGHRA and YSYEKL. In the original workflow: The authors estimated nucleated cell counts from reference gene primer amplification. Profiling relied on immunoSEQ multiplex PCR, and the TCRdb table lists in-frame clones only, not all of them. The DNA gave D and trimming, while V, J and clone size come from that table. The sample records about 250,000 clones, roughly 87% being singletons.

This chain connects TRBV4-1 to TRBJ2-7, with 8 bases fitting TRBD1. Sample: PBMCs or T cells enriched from blood (not recorded which). The sequence came from a woman aged 25 to 39 with acute COVID-19. This CDR3 reads CASSQEDRAYEQYF. For the CDR3, the DNA is TGCGCCAGCAGCCAAGAGGACAGGGCCTACGAGCAGTACTTC.